Listed here are 14 T cell receptor beta chains from one sample, sequenced in a study of cytomegalovirus exposure and HLA in healthy donors. Vbeta (60) and Jbeta (13) primers were used in the PCR. Measured with immunoSEQ multiplex PCR; TCRdb has only the in-frame clones, and not every one. Of some 100,000 clones listed, around 77% are singletons. Sequenced sample: PBMCs. The receptor set was obtained from a man aged 45-60 years in good health and CMV-seropositive.

This clone was seen only a few times. The J gene is TRBJ1-1, the V gene TRBV5-6, with 7 bases matching TRBD1. Germline values: CDR1 SGHDT, CDR2 YYEEEE. V lost 6 bases to trimming and J lost 11 bases; unmatched junction nucleotides: 16. CDR3 length: 14 amino acids. CDR3 DNA sequence: TGTGCCAGCACAAAGTCAGGTTACCAGGGGGAGGCTTTCTTT. This translates into CASTKSGYQGEAFF.

The rearrangement links TRBV5-4 to TRBJ1-1, with a weak D call TRBD1 (6 bases). From germline, CDR1 is SGHNT and CDR2 YYREEE (reference sequence). The ends were cut back, 7 bases at V and 7 bases at J, with 17 bases in the middle. This CDR3 comprises 13 residues. The CDR3 loop is CASHKTGSYEAFF. As DNA, the CDR3 is TGTGCCAGCCACAAGACAGGATCTTATGAAGCTTTCTTT.

V is TRBV7-9 and J is TRBJ2-3, with TRBD2 matching 8 bases. The CDR3 has 13 amino acids. The J segment lost 6 bases and the V segment lost 8 bases, leaving 7 bases of the junction unmatched. Germline V lookup: CDR1 SEHNR, CDR2 FQNEAQ (reference sequence). CDR3 sequence: CASAERGPDTQYF. The CDR3 DNA sequence: TGTGCCAGCGCCGAGCGGGGGCCGGATACGCAGTATTTT.

The chain has TRBV4-2 and TRBJ2-3, with 9 bases fitting TRBD1. Per germline, CDR1 LGHNA and CDR2 YNFKEQ. The ends lost 1 base at V and 6 bases at J; junction bases unmatched: 8. The CDR3 totals 16 residues. In nucleotides, the CDR3 is TGTGCCAGCAGCCAAGTCGACAGGGGGAGAAGGGATACGCAGTATTTT. Protein: CASSQVDRGRRDTQYF.

The CDR3 is CASSLEGTGGEKLFF. The CDR3 region has the DNA TGCGCCAGCAGCTTGGAGGGGACAGGGGGTGAAAAACTGTTTTTT. The chain links TRBV5-1 to TRBJ1-4; 11 bases line up with TRBD1. V lost 0 bases, J lost 7 bases, and 2 bases stayed unmatched. The germline gives CDR1 SGHRS, CDR2 YFSETQ. This CDR3 has 15 amino acids.

J is TRBJ2-1 and V is TRBV7-2; 8 bases agree with TRBD2. V gave up 5 bases and J gave up 8 bases; unmatched junction bases: 8. The CDR3 contains 14 residues. Per germline, CDR1 SGHTA and CDR2 FQGNSA. CDR3 amino acids: CASSVREGRDEQFF. CDR3 DNA: TGTGCCAGCAGCGTCCGGGAGGGTAGGGATGAGCAGTTCTTC.

The chain joins TRBV10-3 to TRBJ1-5; 8 nucleotides line up with TRBD1. Germline CDR1 reads ENHRY; CDR2 reads SYGVKD. V lost 6 bases and J lost 6; bases outside the gene matches: 4. The CDR3 loop spans 13 amino acids. This CDR3 reads CAIRGTGGQPQHF. The CDR3 DNA reads TGTGCCATCAGAGGGACAGGAGGTCAGCCCCAGCATTTT.

The V and J genes are TRBV28 and TRBJ1-1; no firm D call. V was cut by 6 bases and J by 4 bases, with 15 bases left in between. The CDR3 runs to 14 residues. Germline V lookup: CDR1 MDHEN, CDR2 SYDVKM. The CDR3 here is CASSLVMAGTEAFF. The CDR3 bases are TGTGCCAGCAGCCTAGTGATGGCGGGCACTGAAGCTTTCTTT.

This sequence joins TRBV9 and TRBJ2-3; 9 bases map to TRBD2. This CDR3 is built from 15 residues. Trimming took 1 base from V and 5 from J; bases not matched to a gene: 5. The germline V gene has CDR1 SGDLS and CDR2 YYNGEE. DNA of the CDR3: TGTGCCAGCAGCGTAAGCGGGAGGCGGGGAGATACGCAGTATTTT. Amino acid sequence: CASSVSGRRGDTQYF.

The genes are TRBV15 and TRBJ1-4; D possibly corresponds to TRBD1 (6 bases). The germline V and J ends were trimmed by 0 bases and 5 bases, with 13 bases remaining between them. The CDR3 has 16 amino acids. Germline CDR1 reads LNHNV; CDR2 reads YYDKDF (reference sequence). The CDR3 DNA reads TGTGCCACCAGCAGAGAACACGGACAGCTAAATGAAAAACTGTTTTTT. Translation: CATSREHGQLNEKLFF.

This clone occurred a few times. CDR3 in amino acids: CSVDMPGTMRETQYF. CDR3 coding DNA: TGCAGCGTTGATATGCCAGGGACAATGCGGGAGACCCAGTACTTC. V gene TRBV29-1 combines with J gene TRBJ2-5; D may be TRBD1 (6 bases). In germline, CDR1 is SQVTM, CDR2 ANQGSEA. CDR3 length: 15 amino acids. V was cut by 3 bases and J by 5 bases, with 19 bases left in between.

The rearrangement links TRBV7-2 to TRBJ1-2, with D possibly TRBD1 on 5 matching bases. Trimming left V 7 bases short and J 8 bases short, with 17 bases between. Germline CDR1 and CDR2: SGHTA and FQGNSA. This CDR3 region has 13 residues. The DNA of the CDR3 is TGTGCCAGCACCCTGGGCGGGGGAAAGGGCTACACCTTC. It codes for CASTLGGGKGYTF. Variable domain in full (rest from reference TRBV7-2 and TRBJ1-2): GAGVSQSPSNKVTEKGKDVELRCDPISGHTALYWYRQSLGQGLEFLIYFQGNSAPDKSGLPSDRFSAERTGGSVSTLTIQRTQQEDSAVYLCASTLGGGKGYTFGSGTRLTVV.

The chain carries TRBV18 and TRBJ2-7, with 8 bases that match TRBD1. The germline CDR1 and CDR2 sequences are KGHSH and LQKENI. This CDR3 comprises 15 residues. V lost 3 bases to trimming and J lost 6 bases; unmatched junction nucleotides: 10. The CDR3 DNA sequence: TGTGCCAGCTCACCGACCGACAGGGGAATTGGCGAGCAGTACTTC. Translated: CASSPTDRGIGEQYF.

J is TRBJ1-3 and V is TRBV4-3; perhaps TRBD1 as D (5 bases). This CDR3 is built from 14 residues. Per the germline V gene, CDR1 is LGHNA and CDR2 is YSLEER. V lost 3 bases, J lost 4 bases, and 10 bases lay in between. Here the CDR3 DNA reads TGCGCCAGCAGCCAGGAGGGGTGGGGAAACACCATATATTTT. Translation gives CASSQEGWGNTIYF.